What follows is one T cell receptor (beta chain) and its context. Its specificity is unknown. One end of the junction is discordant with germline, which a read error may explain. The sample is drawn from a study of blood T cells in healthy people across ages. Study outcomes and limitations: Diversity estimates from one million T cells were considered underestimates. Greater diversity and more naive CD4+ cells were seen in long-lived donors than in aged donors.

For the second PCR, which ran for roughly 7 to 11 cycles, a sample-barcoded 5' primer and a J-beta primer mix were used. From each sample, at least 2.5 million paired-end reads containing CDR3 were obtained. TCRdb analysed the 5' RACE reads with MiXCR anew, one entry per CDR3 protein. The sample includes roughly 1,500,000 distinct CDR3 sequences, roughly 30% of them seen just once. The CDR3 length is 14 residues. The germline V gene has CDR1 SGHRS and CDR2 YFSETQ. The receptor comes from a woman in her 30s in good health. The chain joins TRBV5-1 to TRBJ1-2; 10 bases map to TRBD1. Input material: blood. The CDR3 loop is CAGSSDRGNYGYTF. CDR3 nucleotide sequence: TGCGCCGGCAGCTCGGACAGGGGGAACTATGGCTACACCTTC.